Each of the 18 T cell receptor beta chains below was sequenced from the same sample in a study of cytomegalovirus exposure and HLA in healthy donors. With 60 Vbeta and 13 Jbeta primers, the PCR was carried out. Repertoires were generated with immunoSEQ multiplex PCR, while TCRdb's copy carries only in-frame clones and drops some. The data show about 67,000 clones, about 65% seen once. Sequenced input: PBMCs. The receptors come from a woman under 40 in good health and CMV-seronegative.

The rearrangement links TRBV5-6 to TRBJ2-7; D might be TRBD1 (5 bases). The V and J ends lost 0 bases and 0 bases respectively, with 7 bases between them. Germline V gives CDR1 SGHDT, CDR2 YYEEEE. CDR3 length equals 14 residues. This CDR3 is CASSLAGLSYEQYF. CDR3 DNA sequence: TGTGCCAGCAGCTTGGCAGGGCTCTCCTACGAGCAGTACTTC.

The V call is TRBV15, the J call TRBJ1-5, with TRBD1 matching 7 bases. The J segment lost 3 bases and the V segment lost 1 base, leaving 6 bases of the junction unmatched. The germline CDR1 and CDR2 sequences are LNHNV and YYDKDF (reference sequence). This CDR3 has 16 amino acids. In DNA form, the CDR3 reads TGTGCCACCAGCAGAGCTCCCGGGACAGACAATCAGCCCCAGCATTTT. This sequence encodes CATSRAPGTDNQPQHF. Full variable domain (rest looked up from reference TRBV15 and TRBJ1-5): DAMVIQNPRYQVTQFGKPVTLSCSQTLNHNVMYWYQQKSSQAPKLLFHYYDKDFNNEADTPDNFQSRRPNTSFCFLDIRSPGLGDTAMYLCATSRAPGTDNQPQHFGDGTRLSIL.

This chain links TRBV7-3 with TRBJ1-6, with 9 bases identical to TRBD1. The V segment lost 5 bases and the J segment 9 bases; nucleotides outside the gene matches: 2. The CDR3 has 13 residues. Germline V CDR1 and CDR2: SGHTA, FQGTGA. The CDR3 reads CASSQGQGSPLHF. CDR3 coding DNA: TGTGCCAGCAGCCAGGGACAGGGTTCACCCCTCCACTTT.

For this clone: This sample also contains other DNA sequences that code for the same CDR3. V is TRBV9 and J is TRBJ1-2, with D perhaps matching TRBD1 (6 bases). The germline gives CDR1 SGDLS, CDR2 YYNGEE. This CDR3 is 14 amino acids long. V was clipped by 4 bases and J by 2 bases, with 12 bases between them. CDR3: CASSSRTANYGYTF. CDR3 coding DNA: TGTGCCAGCAGCTCCCGGACAGCAAACTATGGCTACACCTTC.

V usage is TRBV10-3 and J usage is TRBJ1-1; 8 positions match TRBD1. Looked up from germline, CDR1 is ENHRY and CDR2 is SYGVKD. The CDR3 spans 15 residues. V gave up 6 bases and J gave up 1 base; unmatched junction bases: 7. CDR3 sequence: CAISLTGVPNTEAFF. The CDR3 DNA reads TGTGCCATCAGCCTGACAGGGGTCCCGAACACTGAAGCTTTCTTT.

The V and J genes are TRBV18 and TRBJ2-5; 9 bases line up with TRBD2. This CDR3 has 15 residues. V lost 2 bases, J lost 1 base, and 2 bases stayed unmatched. Germline assignment: CDR1 KGHSH and CDR2 LQKENI. The CDR3 spells CASSPAGGVQETQYF. The CDR3 bases are TGTGCCAGCTCACCAGCGGGGGGGGTCCAAGAGACCCAGTACTTC.

For the CDR3, the DNA is TGTGCCAGCAGTATGACAGGGGGCGTGAATACGCAGTATTTT. Protein: CASSMTGGVNTQYF. J is TRBJ2-3 and V is TRBV6-1; the match to TRBD1 covers 10 bases. J lost 7 bases, V lost 5 bases, and 6 bases had no gene match. The CDR3 contains 14 residues. Germline CDR1 and CDR2: MNHNS and SASEGT.

The rearrangement links TRBV30 to TRBJ1-2; D is possibly TRBD1 (6 bases). Germline V gene data show CDR1 as GTSNPN and CDR2 as SVGIG (reference sequence). V was cut by 5 bases and J by 4 bases, with 8 bases left in between. This CDR3 region has 11 residues. The CDR3 reads CAWQDSYGYTF. In DNA form, the CDR3 reads TGTGCCTGGCAGGACAGCTATGGCTACACCTTC.

The chain carries TRBV4-2 and TRBJ1-2; D perhaps matches TRBD1 (5 bases). Germline loops: CDR1 LGHNA, CDR2 YNFKEQ. The V gene lost 0 bases and the J gene lost 2 bases, with 22 bases spanning the gap. There are 19 residues in the CDR3. CDR3 DNA sequence: TGTGCCAGCAGCCAAGATGTGGGTGTAGGGGCTACCAGGAACTATGGCTACACCTTC. Amino acids: CASSQDVGVGATRNYGYTF.

This clone was recorded a few times. This chain uses TRBV4-1 with TRBJ1-1, with a possible D match to TRBD1 (5 bases). V was cut by 4 bases and J by 2 bases, with 8 bases left in between. The germline V gene has CDR1 MGHRA and CDR2 YSYEKL. The CDR3 is made up of 13 amino acids. The CDR3 protein is CASSPDKNTEAFF. CDR3 DNA sequence: TGCGCCAGCAGCCCGGACAAAAACACTGAAGCTTTCTTT.

The gene calls are TRBV6-5 and TRBJ1-6; 8 bases match TRBD1. Per germline, CDR1 MNHEY and CDR2 SVGAGI. The CDR3 runs 14 residues. After removal of 2 bases from V and 9 bases from J, the junction contained 3 bases not matched to a gene. For the CDR3, the DNA is TGTGCCAGCAGTTACGACAGGGGAGGTTCACCCCTCCACTTT. Translating it yields CASSYDRGGSPLHF.

V and J are TRBV5-6 and TRBJ1-1; unclear D gene. Trimming took off 6 bases at V and 1 base at J, with 13 bases between the two ends. The CDR3 loop spans 14 amino acids. Germline CDR1 SGHDT, CDR2 YYEEEE. The CDR3 DNA reads TGTGCCAGCAACCTATACGCTCCGAACACTGAAGCTTTCTTT. Translated, it gives CASNLYAPNTEAFF.

This chain joins TRBV14 and TRBJ1-3; perhaps TRBD1 as D (6 bases). The CDR3 extends over 14 amino acids. V lost 2 bases to trimming and J lost 1 base, with 6 bases between them. In germline, CDR1 is SGHDN, CDR2 FVKESK. In DNA form, the CDR3 reads TGTGCCAGCAGCCAACAGGGGTCTGGAAACACCATATATTTT. Encoded protein: CASSQQGSGNTIYF.

Only a few counts were recorded for this clone. This rearrangement joins TRBV19 to TRBJ2-7; 9 positions match TRBD1. Germline V lookup: CDR1 LNHDA, CDR2 SQIVND (reference sequence). The trim removed 5 bases at V and 3 bases at J, leaving 5 bases unmatched. CDR3 length: 14 amino acids. This CDR3 is CASSPTDRGYEQYF. CDR3 in DNA: TGTGCCAGTAGTCCAACGGACAGGGGCTACGAGCAGTACTTC.

In this sample, this clone turned up a few times. V and J are TRBV6-5 and TRBJ2-1, with 9 bases matching TRBD2. V dropped 6 bases and J dropped 4; count of bases not matched to a gene: 7. This CDR3 has 15 amino acids. Germline CDR1 MNHEY, CDR2 SVGAGI. This CDR3 is CASRERGAQYNEQFF. The CDR3 nucleotides are TGTGCCAGCAGAGAGCGGGGGGCCCAATACAATGAGCAGTTCTTC.

Only a few counts were recorded for this clone. The rearrangement joins TRBV10-3 to TRBJ1-1; a weak D match, TRBD1 (6 bases). The CDR3 has 17 residues. Trimming stripped 4 bases from V and 0 bases from J, with 18 bases between. Looked up from germline, CDR1 is ENHRY and CDR2 is SYGVKD. CDR3 sequence: CAISGRGRGPMNTEAFF. DNA of the CDR3: TGTGCCATCAGTGGTCGTGGCAGGGGACCTATGAACACTGAAGCTTTCTTT.

This clone was observed a handful of times. CDR3 sequence reads: CASSWTGVQETQYF. CDR3 DNA sequence: TGTGCCAGCAGCTGGACAGGGGTCCAAGAGACCCAGTACTTC. V gene TRBV2 combines with J gene TRBJ2-5; 9 bases are shared with TRBD1. Unmatched junction bases numbered 3, after V lost 6 bases and J lost 1 base. This CDR3 is 14 amino acids long. From germline, CDR1 is SNHLY and CDR2 FYNNEI.

The sample holds one count of this clone. The rearrangement joins TRBV7-2 to TRBJ1-2; 11 bases are shared with TRBD1. J gave up 8 bases and V 5 bases, and 7 bases lay outside the gene matches. From germline, CDR1 is SGHTA and CDR2 FQGNSA. This CDR3 has 14 residues. Written as DNA, the CDR3 is TGTGCCAGCAGCCCTGAATGGACAGGGGGCGGCTACACCTTC. Residues: CASSPEWTGGGYTF.